The 22 T cell receptor beta chains listed next were all sequenced from one sample in a study of blood T cells in healthy people across ages. Using a J-beta primer mix together with a sample-barcoded 5' primer, a second PCR was run for roughly 6 to 12 cycles. MiXCR was run by TCRdb on the 5' RACE reads, yielding one entry per CDR3 protein. The sample contains about 1.8 million distinct CDR3 sequences, about 50% of which appear only once. The sequenced material came from blood. Every receptor here comes from a woman aged 40-49 years in good health.

The chain employs TRBV6-2 or TRBV6-3 and TRBJ2-7; D gene unclear. Germline V gives CDR1 MNHEY, CDR2 SVGEGT. This CDR3 is 15 amino acids long. Trimming stripped 0 bases from V and 2 bases from J, with 11 bases between. The CDR3 region has the DNA TGTGCCAGCAGTTACTCGACCAGCCCAACCTACGAGCAGTACTTC. The encoded protein is CASSYSTSPTYEQYF.

The chain combines TRBV2 with TRBJ2-1, with unresolved D. Germline V gene sequence: CDR1 SNHLY, CDR2 FYNNEI. This CDR3 comprises 12 residues. V shed 7 bases and J shed 7 bases, with 11 bases lying between them. In nucleotides, the CDR3 is TGTGCCAGCATCCACAGTGAGAATGAGCAGTTCTTC. Translating it yields CASIHSENEQFF.

The chain has TRBV29-1 and TRBJ1-1, with D possibly being TRBD1 (5 bases). CDR1 SQVTM and CDR2 ANQGSEA come from the germline V gene. Trimming pared 7 bases from V and 5 bases from J, leaving 20 bases between. This CDR3 spans 14 amino acids. DNA of the CDR3: TGCAGCGGCGCCCTTCGGGCAGGGAATACTGAAGCTTTCTTT. Protein sequence: CSGALRAGNTEAFF.

This clonotype showed up just a few times. This chain links TRBV7-2 with TRBJ2-5; 7 bases are a match to TRBD2. V trimming: 0 bases; J trimming: 2 bases; junction bases outside the gene matches: 6. The length of the CDR3 is 16 residues. CDR1 SGHTA and CDR2 FQGNSA come from the germline V gene. The DNA for the CDR3 is TGTGCCAGCAGCTTAGCTAGGGACTATGGTCAAGAGACCCAGTACTTC. Translating it yields CASSLARDYGQETQYF.

This chain connects TRBV6-2 or TRBV6-3 to TRBJ2-7, with TRBD2 matching over 8 bases. The CDR3 runs 15 residues. J was trimmed by 4 bases and V by 2 bases; bases with no gene match: 7. CDR1 MNHEY and CDR2 SVGEGT come from the germline V gene. This chain's CDR3 is CASSYPTSAGYEQYF. For the CDR3, the DNA is TGTGCCAGCAGTTACCCGACTAGCGCGGGGTACGAGCAGTACTTC.

This clonotype was counted between two and nine times. The rearrangement uses TRBV13 and TRBJ2-4; the match to TRBD2 covers 7 bases. The junction had 11 bases not matched to a gene; V was cut back by 0 bases and J by 9 bases. CDR3 size: 16 residues. Germline assignment: CDR1 PRHDT and CDR2 FYEKMQ (reference sequence). The CDR3 sequence: CASSLGRERGGGIQYF. CDR3 coding DNA: TGTGCCAGCAGCTTAGGCCGGGAGCGGGGCGGCGGCATTCAGTACTTC.

This clonotype was observed a handful of times. V and J are TRBV15 and TRBJ2-5, with D maybe TRBD2 (5 bases). The V gene lost 0 bases and the J gene lost 9 bases, with 17 bases spanning the gap. The CDR3 contains 15 residues. Germline CDR1 LNHNV, CDR2 YYDKDF (reference sequence). The CDR3 loop reads CATSRDPASSGSQYF. The CDR3 DNA follows: TGTGCCACCAGCAGAGATCCGGCTAGCAGCGGTTCCCAGTACTTC.

This clonotype was seen a few times. The chain couples TRBV6-2 or TRBV6-3 to TRBJ1-6, with 7 positions matching TRBD1. This CDR3 has 15 residues. V lost 5 bases and J lost 8; bases outside the gene matches: 9. CDR1 and CDR2 (germline): MNHEY, SVGEGT. DNA of the CDR3: TGTGCCAGCAGTGACCCTGACAGGGTTTATTCACCCCTCCACTTT. Residues: CASSDPDRVYSPLHF.

The V and J genes are TRBV6-2 or TRBV6-3 and TRBJ2-3, with D uncertain. V lost 5 bases and J lost 3, with 12 bases in between. This CDR3 comprises 14 residues. Germline CDR1 reads MNHEY; CDR2 reads SVGEGT. The CDR3 bases are TGTGCCAGCAGTAGGAGCCTTGCGACAGATACGCAGTATTTT. Its translation is CASSRSLATDTQYF.

This clonotype occurred a few times. V gene TRBV5-4 combines with J gene TRBJ2-5; D remains ambiguous. The germline V and J ends were trimmed by 0 bases and 2 bases, with 8 bases remaining between them. This CDR3 spans 14 amino acids. Germline values: CDR1 SGHNT, CDR2 YYREEE (reference sequence). CDR3 protein: CASSLESQQETQYF. CDR3 DNA sequence: TGTGCCAGCAGCTTGGAATCTCAGCAAGAGACCCAGTACTTC.

This clonotype was recorded a few times. The V call is TRBV29-1, the J call TRBJ2-7; 10 bases match TRBD1. Germline trimming cut 6 bases from V and 2 bases from J; bases unmatched to any gene: 7. CDR3 length: 14 amino acids. From germline, CDR1 is SQVTM and CDR2 ANQGSEA. The CDR3 DNA is TGCAGCGTCGCGAGGGACAGGGGTACCTACGAGCAGTACTTC. Amino acids: CSVARDRGTYEQYF.

The V gene is TRBV4-1, the J gene TRBJ1-2; the D is unclear. In germline, CDR1 is MGHRA, CDR2 YSYEKL. V was cut by 1 base and J by 5 bases, with 11 bases left in between. This CDR3 is built from 14 residues. In nucleotides, the CDR3 is TGCGCCAGCAGCCAAGTCGACGCTTCGTATGGCTACACCTTC. Protein product: CASSQVDASYGYTF.

This chain joins TRBV7-9 and TRBJ2-5; D call uncertain. CDR1 and CDR2 from the germline V gene are SEHNR and FQNEAQ (reference sequence). The CDR3 consists of 13 residues. With 1 base removed from V and 4 bases from J, the gap between germline ends came to 7 bases. The CDR3 DNA sequence: TGTGCCAGCAGCTTAGATCTCTCAGAGACCCAGTACTTC. It translates to CASSLDLSETQYF.

The gene calls are TRBV4-2 and TRBJ2-1; perhaps TRBD2 as D (7 bases). The end of the DNA aligns better with TRBJ2-7, so the J call may be wrong. The CDR3 has 17 residues. CDR1 and CDR2 from the germline V gene are LGHNA and YNFKEQ. The DNA of the CDR3 is TGTGCCAGCAGCCAAGATTGGGGGGGGCCGCCCTACAATGAGCAGTACTTC. Translation: CASSQDWGGPPYNEQYF.

The V gene is TRBV12-3 or TRBV12-4, the J gene TRBJ2-5; TRBD2 aligns across 7 bases. The CDR3 covers 14 residues. The ends lost 5 bases at V and 5 bases at J; junction bases unmatched: 8. The CDR3 DNA reads TGTGCCAGCAGTGTAGGTCGGGGGGAGGAGACCCAGTACTTC. Amino acids: CASSVGRGEETQYF.

The rearrangement uses TRBV2 and TRBJ2-1; unclear D gene. Germline CDR1 reads SNHLY; CDR2 reads FYNNEI. There are 15 residues in the CDR3. V lost 4 bases and J 0 bases, leaving 10 bases between the germline ends. CDR3 nucleotides: TGTGCCAGCAGTGGATATGAAGGCTCCTACAATGAGCAGTTCTTC. Its translation: CASSGYEGSYNEQFF.

This clonotype was counted between two and nine times. This chain joins TRBV7-9 and TRBJ2-5; 11 bases line up with TRBD2. This CDR3 has 16 amino acids. In germline, CDR1 is SEHNR, CDR2 FQNEAQ (reference sequence). Unmatched junction bases numbered 6, after V lost 3 bases and J lost 3 bases. DNA for the CDR3: TGTGCCAGCAGCTTCGGGACTAGCGGAACCGAAGAGACCCAGTACTTC. This gives the protein CASSFGTSGTEETQYF.

The rearrangement uses TRBV5-1 and TRBJ1-5, with 7 nucleotides matching TRBD1. Germline CDR1 reads SGHRS; CDR2 reads YFSETQ. V dropped 4 bases and J dropped 6; count of bases not matched to a gene: 7. The CDR3 has 14 residues. The CDR3 is CASSVASGGQPQHF. CDR3 coding DNA: TGCGCCAGCAGCGTGGCGTCAGGGGGTCAGCCCCAGCATTTT.

This chain joins TRBV7-8 and TRBJ2-1; 11 positions match TRBD2. The V gene end was trimmed by 2 bases and the J gene end by 0 bases; junction bases not matched to a gene: 9. Per germline, CDR1 SGHVS and CDR2 FQNEAQ. CDR3 size: 19 residues. The CDR3 DNA sequence: TGTGCCAGCAGCTTAATGGGACTAGCGGCTTCCATCTCCTACAATGAGCAGTTCTTC. Amino acid sequence: CASSLMGLAASISYNEQFF.

This clonotype was detected a few times. The chain couples TRBV13 to TRBJ2-1, with 10 bases lining up with TRBD1. Germline V gene lookup returns CDR1 PRHDT and CDR2 FYEKMQ (reference sequence). The CDR3 is 12 amino acids. V shed 8 bases, J shed 7 bases, and the junction held 2 bases outside the gene matches. As DNA, the CDR3 is TGTGCCAGCGACAGGGGGCGTAATGAGCAGTTCTTC. Residues: CASDRGRNEQFF.

The chain links TRBV29-1 to TRBJ2-7; no reliable D call. The CDR3 has 10 amino acids. V lost 4 bases and J 6 bases, leaving 7 bases between the germline ends. CDR1 is SQVTM and CDR2 is ANQGSEA in the germline V gene. This CDR3 is CSVVAIEQYF. The CDR3 coding sequence is TGCAGCGTTGTTGCGATCGAGCAGTACTTC.

The chain joins TRBV7-8 to TRBJ1-5; TRBD1 matches 7 bases. The CDR3 contains 18 residues. Looked up from germline, CDR1 is SGHVS and CDR2 is FQNEAQ. The ends lost 5 bases at V and 0 bases at J; junction bases unmatched: 13. CDR3 nucleotides: TGTGCCAGCAGCACTAGGAAGGGGGCAGATCCTAGCAATCAGCCCCAGCATTTT. Its protein is CASSTRKGADPSNQPQHF.